Presented here are 26 T cell receptor beta chains from one specimen sequenced in a study of blood T cell repertoires in COVID-19. Clones were read by immunoSEQ multiplex PCR, and TCRdb kept only the in-frame ones, dropping some. The sample holds about 45,000 clones; around 80% are singletons and the top ten take 15% to 20%. Sequencing was done on a sample of peripheral blood. These receptors were obtained from a man between 65 and 85 years old with acute or convalescent COVID-19.

The V and J genes are TRBV5-1 and TRBJ2-3; TRBD1 aligns across 12 bases. This CDR3 is 16 amino acids long. The germline CDR1 and CDR2 sequences are SGHRS and YFSETQ. The V and J ends lost 6 bases and 4 bases, in that order; junction bases with no gene match: 9. DNA of the CDR3: TGCGCCAGCAAAGGGACAGGGGGCTTGTTGGCAGATACGCAGTATTTT. It translates to CASKGTGGLLADTQYF.

The J gene is TRBJ1-2, the V gene TRBV21-1; the tabulated D call, TRBD1, remains unverified against the DNA. TRBV21-1 is labeled a pseudogene. The CDR3 contains 14 residues. CDR3 protein: CASSKQGFCYGYTF. The CDR3 DNA follows: TGTGCCAGCAGCAAACAGGGTTTCTGCTATGGCTACACCTTC.

In its sample, this clone was seen once. The chain uses TRBV19 and TRBJ1-5; a weak D match, TRBD1 (5 bases). Germline CDR1 and CDR2: LNHDA and SQIVND (reference sequence). V lost 1 base, J lost 5 bases, and 6 bases lay in between. This CDR3 contains 13 residues. The CDR3 is CASSIAGYQPQHF. The DNA for the CDR3 is TGTGCCAGTAGTATAGCAGGGTATCAGCCCCAGCATTTT. Full variable domain (remainder filled in from reference TRBV19 and TRBJ1-5): DGGITQSPKYLFRKEGQNVTLSCEQNLNHDAMYWYRQDPGQGLRLIYYSQIVNDFQKGDIAEGYSVSREKKESFPLTVTSAQKNPTAFYLCASSIAGYQPQHFGDGTRLSIL.

This clone was counted once. The gene calls are TRBV19 and TRBJ1-6; possible D gene TRBD1, 6 bases. V dropped 9 bases and J dropped 1 base, with 13 bases sitting between them. This CDR3 is built from 15 residues. Germline CDR1 LNHDA, CDR2 SQIVND (reference sequence). CDR3 protein: CARENRESYNSPLHF. CDR3 bases: TGTGCCAGGGAGAACAGGGAGTCCTATAATTCACCCCTCCACTTT.

The chain recombines TRBV6-5 with TRBJ1-2, with D tentatively TRBD1 (6 bases). CDR1 and CDR2 (germline): MNHEY, SVGAGI. V shed 5 bases and J shed 5 bases, with 15 bases lying between them. The CDR3 is 14 residues long. CDR3 loop: CASSQGLRGYGYTF. The CDR3 region has the DNA TGTGCCAGCAGTCAGGGTCTCAGGGGATATGGCTACACCTTC.

This clone was seen only a few times. This rearrangement joins TRBV19 to TRBJ1-4; D possibly corresponds to TRBD1 (6 bases). Germline CDR1 LNHDA, CDR2 SQIVND (reference sequence). V lost 3 bases, J lost 8 bases, and 10 bases lay in between. The CDR3 totals 13 residues. This chain's CDR3 is CASSIGRGEKLFF. CDR3 nucleotides: TGTGCCAGTAGTATCGGCAGGGGCGAAAAACTGTTTTTT.

The V call is TRBV9, the J call TRBJ2-3, with 8 nucleotides matching TRBD1. Germline V gene sequence: CDR1 SGDLS, CDR2 YYNGEE. The V and J ends lost 3 bases and 0 bases, in that order; junction bases with no gene match: 3. The CDR3 sequence is 15 residues long. CDR3 region: CASSARQGSTDTQYF. The CDR3 coding sequence is TGTGCCAGCAGCGCAAGACAGGGGAGCACAGATACGCAGTATTTT.

The chain combines TRBV12-3 or TRBV12-4 with TRBJ1-6; D unclear. V gave up 5 bases and J gave up 16 bases, with 12 bases separating them. The CDR3 length is 11 residues. The DNA for the CDR3 is TGTGCCAGCAGTCCCCGGACTGTGCTCCACTTT. Residues: CASSPRTVLHF.

The V gene is TRBV2, the J gene TRBJ2-6; 14 bases line up with TRBD2. The CDR3 covers 20 residues. The germline V gene has CDR1 SNHLY and CDR2 FYNNEI. V was clipped by 6 bases and J by 0 bases; unmatched bases: 10. The CDR3 here is CASSLEGLAGDYSGANVLTF. The CDR3 nucleotides read TGTGCCAGCAGCCTCGAGGGACTAGCGGGGGACTACTCTGGGGCCAACGTCCTGACTTTC.

This chain uses TRBV5-1 with TRBJ1-1, with TRBD1 matching 12 bases. The V segment lost 4 bases and the J segment 5 bases; nucleotides outside the gene matches: 6. CDR3 length equals 15 residues. Germline values: CDR1 SGHRS, CDR2 YFSETQ. The DNA for the CDR3 is TGCGCCAGCAGCCCGGGACAGGGGGCGTGGACTGAAGCTTTCTTT. Encoded protein: CASSPGQGAWTEAFF.

The chain carries TRBV28 and TRBJ1-2; the match to TRBD1 covers 9 bases. This CDR3 comprises 15 residues. Germline assignment: CDR1 MDHEN and CDR2 SYDVKM. Germline trimming cut 6 bases from V and 6 bases from J; bases unmatched to any gene: 11. CDR3 protein: CASRVPPGQGDGYTF. DNA of the CDR3: TGTGCCAGCAGAGTCCCGCCGGGACAGGGAGATGGCTACACCTTC.

V is TRBV5-1 and J is TRBJ2-1; D is uncertain. The germline V gene has CDR1 SGHRS and CDR2 YFSETQ. This CDR3 has 11 amino acids. V was clipped by 0 bases and J by 9 bases, with 4 bases between them. As DNA, the CDR3 is TGCGCCAGCAGCTTGGGAGGTGAGCAGTTCTTC. This translates into CASSLGGEQFF. The full variable domain, completed using reference TRBV5-1 and TRBJ2-1, is KAGVTQTPRYLIKTRGQQVTLSCSPISGHRSVSWYQQTPGQGLQFLFEYFSETQRNKGNFPGRFSGRQFSNSRSEMNVSTLELGDSALYLCASSLGGEQFFGPGTRLTVL.

The V and J genes are TRBV10-1 and TRBJ1-1; possibly TRBD1 for D (6 bases). There are 13 residues in the CDR3. Germline assignment: CDR1 WNHNN and CDR2 SYGVQD (reference sequence). V dropped 6 bases and J dropped 5 bases, with 13 bases sitting between them. The CDR3, as DNA: TGCGCCAGCAGCAGTATTCAGGGGACTGAAGCTTTCTTT. This gives the protein CASSSIQGTEAFF.

This clone was seen a single time. V and J are TRBV3-1 (or the pseudogene TRBV3-2) and TRBJ1-1; D gene ambiguous. The germline V gene has CDR1 LGHDT and CDR2 YNNKEL (reference sequence). This CDR3 is 15 amino acids long. Trimming shortened V by 4 bases and J by 4 bases, and 16 bases separated the two germline ends. The CDR3 nucleotides are TGTGCCAGCAGCCCCCTGACGGCCGCGGGCACTGAAGCTTTCTTT. The encoded protein is CASSPLTAAGTEAFF.

The V gene is TRBV29-1, the J gene TRBJ1-2, with D perhaps matching TRBD1 (6 bases). V gave up 6 bases and J gave up 6 bases, with 20 bases separating them. Germline values: CDR1 SQVTM, CDR2 ANQGSEA. CDR3 size: 14 residues. CDR3 nucleotides: TGCAGCGTAGGATCGGTAGGGTCAGGGGATGGCTACACCTTC. It codes for CSVGSVGSGDGYTF.

Points on this clone: Compared with germline, one end of the junction differs, possibly owing to a read error. The gene calls are TRBV15 and TRBJ1-4; a weak D match, TRBD1 (6 bases). CDR1 and CDR2 (germline): LNHNV, YYDKDF (reference sequence). The CDR3 spans 13 residues. CDR3 in DNA: TGTGCAACCACAGCAGGGGCTAATGAAAAACTGTTTTTT. It translates to CATTAGANEKLFF.

This CDR3 reads CASSLATRNQPQHF. CDR3 coding DNA: TGTGCCAGCAGCTTAGCGACAAGAAATCAGCCCCAGCATTTT. The chain uses TRBV7-2 and TRBJ1-5; D call uncertain. The CDR3 runs to 14 residues. Trimming shortened V by 0 bases and J by 4 bases, and 7 bases separated the two germline ends. Per germline, CDR1 SGHTA and CDR2 FQGNSA.

This chain links TRBV7-3 with TRBJ2-7; TRBD2 agrees at 8 bases. V was clipped by 3 bases and J by 2 bases; unmatched bases: 9. The CDR3 spans 16 residues. CDR1 SGHTA and CDR2 FQGTGA come from the germline V gene. The DNA for the CDR3 is TGTGCCAGCAGCTTTAATACGGGGGGGTCCGCCTACGAGCAGTACTTC. Translation: CASSFNTGGSAYEQYF.

A few counts support this clone. The V call is TRBV7-2, the J call TRBJ1-2; 11 positions agree with TRBD1. Unmatched junction bases numbered 10, after V lost 5 bases and J lost 5 bases. Germline V gene lookup returns CDR1 SGHTA and CDR2 FQGNSA. This CDR3 is built from 16 residues. CDR3 in amino acids: CASSARSGTGGYGYTF. The CDR3 nucleotides read TGTGCCAGCAGCGCGCGCTCCGGGACAGGGGGATATGGCTACACCTTC.

This CDR3 is CASSQDTDTGELFF. In DNA form, the CDR3 reads TGCGCCAGCAGCCAAGACACGGACACCGGGGAGCTGTTTTTT. The genes are TRBV4-1 and TRBJ2-2; D is uncertain. The germline CDR1 and CDR2 sequences are MGHRA and YSYEKL. The CDR3 has 14 residues. Deletions cut 0 bases from V and 3 bases from J, with 5 bases between.

The V gene is TRBV6-5, the J gene TRBJ2-7, with 11 bases that match TRBD1. CDR1 MNHEY and CDR2 SVGAGI come from the germline V gene. V was pared by 0 bases and J by 7 bases, with 5 bases of the junction left unmatched. The length of the CDR3 is 15 residues. In DNA, the CDR3 is TGTGCCAGCAGTTACTCGGGGACAGGGGGGGGTGAGCAGTACTTC. As protein: CASSYSGTGGGEQYF.

The chain couples TRBV11-2 to TRBJ1-4; 7 nucleotides align to TRBD1. This CDR3 spans 15 amino acids. From germline, CDR1 is SGHAT and CDR2 FQNNGV. V shed 5 bases and J 6 bases; nucleotides not matched to a gene: 9. The CDR3 region has the DNA TGTGCCAGCAGCCTCCGACAGGGAAGGGATGAAAAACTGTTTTTT. Its protein product is CASSLRQGRDEKLFF.

This clone showed up just once. The V and J genes are TRBV5-5 and TRBJ1-4; unclear D gene. Germline V gene data show CDR1 as SGHKS and CDR2 as YYEKEE (reference sequence). The CDR3 runs 13 residues. The ends were cut back, 5 bases at V and 5 bases at J, with 10 bases in the middle. CDR3 in DNA: TGTGCCAGCAGGGTAAAGCCGAATGAAAAACTGTTTTTT. It translates to CASRVKPNEKLFF.

The chain joins TRBV7-9 to TRBJ1-2, with D perhaps TRBD1 (6 bases). Germline V gives CDR1 SEHNR, CDR2 FQNEAQ (reference sequence). This CDR3 is 17 amino acids long. V shed 5 bases and J shed 0 bases, with 19 bases lying between them. CDR3 coding DNA: TGTGCCAGCAGCACCTCGAGGGGGGGGTGGTCTAACTATGGCTACACCTTC. Protein: CASSTSRGGWSNYGYTF.

The V call is TRBV19, the J call TRBJ1-5; D unresolved. Germline V gene lookup returns CDR1 LNHDA and CDR2 SQIVND (reference sequence). This CDR3 has 17 residues. Trimming shortened V by 4 bases and J by 0 bases, and 16 bases separated the two germline ends. The DNA of the CDR3 is TGTGCCAGTAGTAAAAGGACGAGGGTCCTTAGCAATCAGCCCCAGCATTTT. Translated: CASSKRTRVLSNQPQHF.

V gene TRBV14 combines with J gene TRBJ2-2, with 8 nucleotides matching TRBD1. Trimming cost V 2 bases and J 0 bases; bases outside gene matches: 2. The CDR3 runs to 16 residues. Germline CDR1 SGHDN, CDR2 FVKESK. In DNA form, the CDR3 reads TGTGCCAGCAGCCAACTACAGGGGGCGAACACCGGGGAGCTGTTTTTT. Its translation is CASSQLQGANTGELFF.